The source of this T cell receptor (beta chain) is a study of T cells after yellow fever vaccination. Notes on the study in general: A secondary response was less intense yet reached its peak sooner, at day 5 versus 15. The study re-detected most primary-vaccination clones after the booster (about 96% CD4, approximately 88% CD8).

The authors made TCR cDNA by 5'RACE template switching, adding a universal primer site and UMIs. TCRdb re-analysed the 5' RACE reads in MiXCR, keeping a single row per CDR3 protein. Of 450,000 to 550,000 distinct CDR3 sequences listed, just over 20% are singletons. This CDR3 is 15 amino acids long. The ends lost 5 bases at V and 3 bases at J; junction bases unmatched: 7. The germline V gene has CDR1 MNHNS and CDR2 SASEGT. Worth noting for this clonotype: No antigen is known for it.

V and J are TRBV6-1 and TRBJ2-7, with 10 bases identical to TRBD2. Sequenced here: PBMCs, sampled less than 25 days after the first yellow fever vaccination. The source of this sequence is a man between 18 and 29 years old who received the YFV17D yellow fever vaccine. The CDR3 here is CASSPRAGGNYEQYV. For the CDR3, the DNA is TGTGCCAGCAGTCCCCGAGCGGGGGGGAACTACGAGCAGTACGTC.